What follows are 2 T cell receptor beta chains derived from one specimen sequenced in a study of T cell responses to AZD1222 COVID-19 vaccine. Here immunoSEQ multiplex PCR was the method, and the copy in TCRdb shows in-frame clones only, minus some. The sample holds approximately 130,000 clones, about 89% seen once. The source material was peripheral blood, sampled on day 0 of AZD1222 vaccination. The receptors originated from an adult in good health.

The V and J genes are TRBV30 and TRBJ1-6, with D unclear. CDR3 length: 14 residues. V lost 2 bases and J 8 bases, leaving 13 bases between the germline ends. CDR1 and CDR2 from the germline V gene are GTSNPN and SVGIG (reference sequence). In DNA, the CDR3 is TGTGCCTGGAGTTCTGGCCTCTCCTATTCACCCCTCCACTTT. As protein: CAWSSGLSYSPLHF.

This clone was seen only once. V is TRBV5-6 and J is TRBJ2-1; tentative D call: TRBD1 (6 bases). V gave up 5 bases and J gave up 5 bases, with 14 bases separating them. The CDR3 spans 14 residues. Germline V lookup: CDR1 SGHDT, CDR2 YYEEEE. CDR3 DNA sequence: TGTGCCAGCAGAGAGACAGGAGCCGACAATGAGCAGTTCTTC. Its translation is CASRETGADNEQFF.